The 26 T cell receptor beta chains listed next were all sequenced from one sample in a study of T cell repertoires in cytomegalovirus infection. MiXCR was run by TCRdb on the reads, yielding one entry per CDR3 protein. The sample has tens of thousands of distinct CDR3 sequences; roughly 20% are singletons. Their antigens are not known. Specimen: CD8+ T cells from cultured PBMCs, collected from culture after CMV antigen stimulation. All receptors derive from a human donor in good health (CMV status not recorded). Some clones in this sample may be carry-over from other donors' samples.

This clonotype was observed a handful of times. One base away lies a much larger clone, so this may be a sequencing read error. The CDR3 region has the DNA TGTGCCATCAACAGTGGGCTCAATACGCAGTATTTT. Amino acid sequence: CAINSGLNTQYF. The chain is built from TRBV6-2 or TRBV6-3 and TRBJ2-3, with D unresolved. This CDR3 spans 12 amino acids. V was cut by 10 bases and J by 7 bases, with 15 bases left in between. Per the germline V gene, CDR1 is MNHEY and CDR2 is SVGEGT.

This clonotype was recorded a few times. The rearrangement joins TRBV11-1 to TRBJ2-1; 7 positions match TRBD1. The CDR3 length is 15 residues. V gave up 5 bases and J gave up 7 bases; unmatched junction bases: 11. Germline V gives CDR1 SGHAT, CDR2 FQDESV (reference sequence). The CDR3: CASSDRQGRGNEQFF. The CDR3 nucleotides read TGTGCCAGCAGCGATAGACAGGGCCGAGGAAATGAGCAGTTCTTC.

This clonotype came up a few times. The chain links TRBV19 to TRBJ1-5, with unresolved D. Germline loops: CDR1 LNHDA, CDR2 SQIVND (reference sequence). Trimming took off 5 bases at V and 0 bases at J, with 8 bases between the two ends. The CDR3 sequence is 14 residues long. In DNA form, the CDR3 reads TGTGCCAGTAGTGGGAGGTATAGCAATCAGCCCCAGCATTTT. This encodes CASSGRYSNQPQHF.

This clonotype was observed a few times. This sequence joins TRBV6-2 or TRBV6-3 and TRBJ2-7; no definite D call. The germline V and J ends were trimmed by 2 bases and 4 bases, with 9 bases remaining between them. Looked up from germline, CDR1 is MNHEY and CDR2 is SVGEGT. The CDR3 totals 13 residues. The CDR3 here is CASSYGARYEQYF. The CDR3 DNA reads as TGTGCCAGCAGTTACGGTGCAAGATACGAGCAGTACTTC.

This chain's CDR3 is CASSLDFRPNEQFF. In DNA form, the CDR3 reads TGTGCCAGCAGCTTAGATTTTAGACCCAATGAGCAGTTCTTC. V gene TRBV7-2 combines with J gene TRBJ2-1; no clear D gene. This CDR3 has 14 residues. Germline lookup yields CDR1 SGHTA and CDR2 FQGNSA. V was shortened by 1 base and J by 6 bases, with 10 bases between the two germline ends. The full variable domain, with the rest looked up from reference TRBV7-2 and TRBJ2-1, is GAGVSQSPSNKVTEKGKDVELRCDPISGHTALYWYRQSLGQGLEFLIYFQGNSAPDKSGLPSDRFSAERTGGSVSTLTIQRTQQEDSAVYLCASSLDFRPNEQFFGPGTRLTVL.

This chain joins TRBV27 and TRBJ2-4, with D maybe TRBD2 (6 bases). The CDR3 has 15 residues. V was shortened by 5 bases and J by 0 bases, with 11 bases between the two germline ends. The V gene's germline CDR1 is MNHEY and CDR2 SMNVEV (reference sequence). CDR3 in amino acids: CASSPRGLAKNIQYF. The CDR3 DNA sequence: TGTGCCAGCAGTCCCCGGGGACTAGCCAAAAACATTCAGTACTTC.

This clonotype showed up just a few times. CDR3 DNA: TGTGCCAGCAGTTACGCCCGACCTGACACTGAAGCTTTCTTT. Translated, it gives CASSYARPDTEAFF. The genes are TRBV6-5 and TRBJ1-1, with D unclear. Germline CDR1 and CDR2: MNHEY and SVGAGI. V was pared by 2 bases and J by 3 bases, with 10 bases between. The CDR3 is 14 amino acids.

This clonotype was picked up a small number of times. This chain connects TRBV7-2 to TRBJ2-7; 7 bases are a match to TRBD2. The V and J ends lost 0 bases and 0 bases, in that order; junction bases with no gene match: 2. Germline loops: CDR1 SGHTA, CDR2 FQGNSA. The CDR3 extends over 15 amino acids. DNA of the CDR3: TGTGCCAGCAGCTTAGCGGGAGGGCCCTCCTACGAGCAGTACTTC. It translates to CASSLAGGPSYEQYF.

This clonotype came up many times. V is TRBV27 and J is TRBJ1-6, with D perhaps TRBD1 (5 bases). With 5 bases removed from V and 4 bases from J, the gap between germline ends came to 15 bases. Germline lookup yields CDR1 MNHEY and CDR2 SMNVEV (reference sequence). This CDR3 has 16 amino acids. The CDR3, as DNA: TGTGCCAGCAGTCCCAAAAGGGGCGTTTATAATTCACCCCTCCACTTT. Its protein product is CASSPKRGVYNSPLHF.

This clonotype was seen a few times. The V gene is TRBV7-9, the J gene TRBJ1-6; TRBD1 agrees at 8 bases. Germline V CDR1 and CDR2: SEHNR, FQNEAQ (reference sequence). The CDR3 spans 15 residues. V lost 3 bases to trimming and J lost 10 bases; unmatched junction nucleotides: 8. For the CDR3, the DNA is TGTGCCAGCAGCTTGAGGACAGGGAGGAACTCACCCCTCCACTTT. This codes for CASSLRTGRNSPLHF.

In its sample, this clonotype was seen a few times. The rearrangement links TRBV7-2 to TRBJ1-2, with D possibly being TRBD1 (5 bases). The CDR3 loop spans 13 amino acids. V shed 1 base and J shed 2 bases, with 5 bases lying between them. The germline V gene encodes CDR1 SGHTA and CDR2 FQGNSA. CDR3 sequence (DNA): TGTGCCAGCAGCTTAGGGGACAACTATGGCTACACCTTC. It yields the protein CASSLGDNYGYTF.

The chain is built from TRBV10-2 and TRBJ2-7, with 9 bases matching TRBD2. This CDR3 comprises 17 residues. The V gene end was trimmed by 9 bases and the J gene end by 3 bases; junction bases not matched to a gene: 18. CDR1 and CDR2 from the germline V gene are WSHSY and SAAADI. The CDR3 sequence is CARTREGSSACLYEQYF. As DNA, the CDR3 is TGCGCCAGGACGCGGGAGGGCAGTTCGGCGTGTCTCTACGAGCAGTACTTC.

This clonotype has only a few counts. This rearrangement joins TRBV15 to TRBJ2-4, with 8 bases aligning to TRBD1. Trimming removed 2 bases from V and 15 bases from J; junction bases left unmatched: 3. The germline V gene has CDR1 LNHNV and CDR2 YYDKDF (reference sequence). The CDR3 spans 11 residues. As DNA, the CDR3 is TGTGCCACCAGCAGACCGGACAGGGTGTACTTC. Translating it yields CATSRPDRVYF.

This clonotype was counted between two and nine times. The chain links TRBV9 to TRBJ1-6; D gene unclear. Germline CDR1 SGDLS, CDR2 YYNGEE. This CDR3 is built from 13 residues. The V gene lost 3 bases and the J gene lost 7 bases, with 8 bases spanning the gap. The CDR3 loop reads CASSGGGNSPLHF. The CDR3 DNA follows: TGTGCCAGCAGCGGTGGAGGGAATTCACCCCTCCACTTT.

This clonotype has more than one count but fewer than ten. The chain recombines TRBV11-3 with TRBJ2-1, with 8 positions matching TRBD2. This CDR3 spans 17 amino acids. CDR1 is SGHNT, CDR2 YENEEA, per germline. The V segment lost 2 bases and the J segment 1 base; nucleotides outside the gene matches: 7. CDR3 loop: CASSLRGGSGSYNEQFF. DNA of the CDR3: TGTGCCAGCAGCTTACGGGGGGGAAGCGGGTCCTACAATGAGCAGTTCTTC.

The chain recombines TRBV15 with TRBJ1-5; no definite D call. The CDR3 covers 16 residues. V gave up 8 bases and J gave up 0 bases, with 17 bases separating them. Germline V gives CDR1 LNHNV, CDR2 YYDKDF (reference sequence). This chain's CDR3 is CATGTGSIYSNQPQHF. DNA for the CDR3: TGTGCCACCGGAACGGGGTCTATCTATAGCAATCAGCCCCAGCATTTT. The full variable domain, in which reference TRBV15 and TRBJ1-5 provide the parts outside the CDR3, is DAMVIQNPRYQVTQFGKPVTLSCSQTLNHNVMYWYQQKSSQAPKLLFHYYDKDFNNEADTPDNFQSRRPNTSFCFLDIRSPGLGDTAMYLCATGTGSIYSNQPQHFGDGTRLSIL.

This chain joins TRBV6-4 and TRBJ2-1; 9 positions match TRBD2. From germline, CDR1 is MRHNA and CDR2 SNTAGT. Losses at the gene ends were 6 bases for V and 7 bases for J; bases not matched to a gene: 10. This CDR3 region has 15 residues. CDR3 DNA sequence: TGTGCCAGCAGCAGCGGACTAGCGCAAATTAATGAGCAGTTCTTC. It specifies CASSSGLAQINEQFF.

The chain joins TRBV7-6 to TRBJ2-5; D is uncertain. Germline CDR1 and CDR2: SGHVS and FNYEAQ. The CDR3 runs to 14 residues. Trimming left V 1 base short and J 2 bases short, with 8 bases between. CDR3 coding DNA: TGTGCCAGCAGCTTAGTACAGAGTCAAGAGACCCAGTACTTC. Protein sequence: CASSLVQSQETQYF.

This chain joins TRBV24-1 and TRBJ2-2, with D uncertain. The germline gives CDR1 KGHDR, CDR2 SFDVKD. CDR3 size: 15 residues. Trimming stripped 4 bases from V and 3 bases from J, with 11 bases between. The CDR3: CATSDIGRDTGELFF. The DNA of the CDR3 is TGTGCCACCAGTGACATCGGGCGAGACACCGGGGAGCTGTTTTTT.

The chain uses TRBV20-1 and TRBJ1-5, with TRBD1 as a possible D gene (5 bases). Germline CDR1 DFQATT, CDR2 SNEGSKA (reference sequence). CDR3 length: 14 amino acids. Trimming took 0 bases from V and 4 from J, leaving 10 bases between them. CDR3 DNA sequence: TGCAGTGCTAGAGATAGGGGCAGGAATCAGCCCCAGCATTTT. Translating gives CSARDRGRNQPQHF.

The chain employs TRBV11-2 and TRBJ2-7, with 7 bases aligning to TRBD2. V trimming: 2 bases; J trimming: 1 base; junction bases outside the gene matches: 5. The CDR3 has 15 residues. CDR1 and CDR2 (germline): SGHAT, FQNNGV. The CDR3 loop reads CASSLTPSGSYEQYF. The CDR3 region has the DNA TGTGCCAGCAGCTTAACTCCTAGCGGTTCCTACGAGCAGTACTTC.

The table lists this clonotype with a few counts. This rearrangement joins TRBV6-5 to TRBJ2-1, with TRBD2 matching over 9 bases. Losses at the gene ends were 5 bases for V and 7 bases for J; bases not matched to a gene: 6. The CDR3 is 14 amino acids. Germline lookup yields CDR1 MNHEY and CDR2 SVGAGI. The CDR3 DNA reads TGTGCCAGCAGTCTTTGGACTAGCGTGAATGAGCAGTTCTTC. Protein: CASSLWTSVNEQFF.

At least ten counts were recorded for this clonotype. The rearrangement links TRBV7-2 to TRBJ2-1; 12 positions match TRBD1. The CDR3 contains 18 residues. V lost 5 bases and J lost 0; bases outside the gene matches: 8. CDR1 SGHTA and CDR2 FQGNSA come from the germline V gene. CDR3 in DNA: TGTGCCAGCAGCCCCGGGACAGGGGGCACGAGCTCCTACAATGAGCAGTTCTTC. Translating gives CASSPGTGGTSSYNEQFF.

This chain joins TRBV7-9 and TRBJ2-6; D is undetermined. Germline V gene lookup returns CDR1 SEHNR and CDR2 FQNEAQ (reference sequence). This CDR3 spans 17 amino acids. With 1 base removed from V and 1 base from J, the gap between germline ends came to 11 bases. The CDR3 is CASSLVPVGSGANVLTF. In DNA, the CDR3 is TGTGCCAGCAGCTTAGTCCCAGTGGGTTCTGGGGCCAACGTCCTGACTTTC.

The gene calls are TRBV7-2 and TRBJ2-3, with TRBD2 matching 7 bases. Losses at the gene ends were 5 bases for V and 1 base for J; bases not matched to a gene: 3. Germline values: CDR1 SGHTA, CDR2 FQGNSA. The CDR3 covers 14 residues. The CDR3 spells CASSRSGGTDTQYF. The CDR3 bases are TGTGCCAGCAGCCGGAGCGGGGGCACAGATACGCAGTATTTT.

This clonotype came up a few times. The J gene is TRBJ2-7, the V gene TRBV4-1; TRBD2 matches at 7 bases. There are 15 residues in the CDR3. Unmatched junction bases numbered 6, after V lost 4 bases and J lost 0 bases. Germline V gene sequence: CDR1 MGHRA, CDR2 YSYEKL. As DNA, the CDR3 is TGCGCCAGCAGCCTGGTGGGGGGGAGCTCCTACGAGCAGTACTTC. It specifies CASSLVGGSSYEQYF.